These 10 T cell receptor beta chains share one sample of origin, sequenced in a study of blood T cell repertoires in COVID-19. The table came from immunoSEQ multiplex PCR; TCRdb's copy has only in-frame clones and leaves some out. Among more than 300,000 clones listed, 70% to 90% were seen once. The source material was peripheral blood. Every receptor here comes from a woman between 25 and 40 years old with COVID-19, enrolled during active disease.

The chain joins TRBV30 to TRBJ1-1; D unclear. In germline, CDR1 is GTSNPN, CDR2 SVGIG (reference sequence). Trimming left V 0 bases short and J 4 bases short, with 9 bases between. The CDR3 is 13 amino acids. Written as DNA, the CDR3 is TGTGCCTGGAGTGTATTGCGGGGCACTGAAGCTTTCTTT. Amino acid sequence: CAWSVLRGTEAFF.

V gene TRBV25-1 combines with J gene TRBJ1-1; maybe TRBD1 (5 bases). The CDR3 is made up of 14 amino acids. Germline V CDR1 and CDR2: MGHDK, SYGVNS. Deletions cut 4 bases from V and 2 bases from J, with 11 bases between. Written as DNA, the CDR3 is TGTGCCAGCAGTGTTAGGGGCCCAAACACTGAAGCTTTCTTT. Translation gives CASSVRGPNTEAFF.

V is TRBV7-8 and J is TRBJ2-2; perhaps TRBD1 as D (6 bases). Trimming pared 4 bases from V and 4 bases from J, leaving 13 bases between. The CDR3 sequence is 15 residues long. Germline V gene lookup returns CDR1 SGHVS and CDR2 FQNEAQ. The chain's CDR3 is CASSSDSHGTGELFF. CDR3 DNA: TGTGCCAGCAGCTCGGACAGTCATGGCACCGGGGAGCTGTTTTTT.

The V call is TRBV7-2, the J call TRBJ1-5, with D possibly matching TRBD1 (6 bases). V dropped 4 bases and J dropped 4 bases, with 14 bases sitting between them. The CDR3 has 15 amino acids. In germline, CDR1 is SGHTA, CDR2 FQGNSA. The CDR3 DNA sequence: TGTGCCAGCAGCTATACCTTGACAGGAAATCAGCCCCAGCATTTT. Protein: CASSYTLTGNQPQHF.

This clone was detected once. The chain couples TRBV10-2 to TRBJ2-1; 14 positions agree with TRBD2. V trimming: 2 bases; J trimming: 6 bases; junction bases outside the gene matches: 6. Per the germline V gene, CDR1 is WSHSY and CDR2 is SAAADI. There are 17 residues in the CDR3. CDR3 sequence: CASSEAGLAGGSNEQFF. The CDR3 DNA follows: TGCGCCAGCAGTGAGGCCGGACTAGCGGGGGGCTCCAATGAGCAGTTCTTC.

The CDR3 protein is CASSRGDRPNYGYTF. CDR3 coding DNA: TGTGCCAGTAGTAGGGGCGACAGGCCTAACTATGGCTACACCTTC. The rearrangement links TRBV19 to TRBJ1-2, with D perhaps TRBD1 (6 bases). The V gene's germline CDR1 is LNHDA and CDR2 SQIVND (reference sequence). The germline V and J ends were trimmed by 4 bases and 0 bases, with 12 bases remaining between them. This CDR3 is built from 15 residues.

The chain links TRBV24-1 to TRBJ2-5, with 7 bases fitting TRBD1. The CDR3 spans 15 residues. Per germline, CDR1 KGHDR and CDR2 SFDVKD. After removal of 4 bases from V and 3 bases from J, the junction contained 7 bases not matched to a gene. In DNA, the CDR3 is TGTGCCACCAGTGAACAGACAGGGCGCGAAGAGACCCAGTACTTC. It codes for CATSEQTGREETQYF.

CDR3 region: CASSPRESNEKLFF. The CDR3, as DNA: TGTGCCAGCAGTCCGCGTGAGTCTAATGAAAAACTGTTTTTT. The V gene is TRBV2, the J gene TRBJ1-4; no reliable D call. CDR1 is SNHLY, CDR2 FYNNEI, per germline. The CDR3 totals 14 residues. V was trimmed by 5 bases and J by 3 bases, leaving 10 bases between them.

The chain recombines TRBV5-4 with TRBJ2-5; TRBD1 might be the D (5 bases). The germline V gene has CDR1 SGHNT and CDR2 YYREEE (reference sequence). V lost 5 bases, J lost 5 bases, and 28 bases lay in between. This CDR3 is built from 18 residues. For the CDR3, the DNA is TGTGCCAGCAGTACATCGGAAAAAGGGGTGAGGAATACGGAGACCCAGTACTTC. Translated, it gives CASSTSEKGVRNTETQYF.

This clone was seen a few times. Other DNA sequences in the same sample also yield this CDR3. The chain recombines TRBV10-3 with TRBJ1-6, with 8 nucleotides matching TRBD1. Per the germline V gene, CDR1 is ENHRY and CDR2 is SYGVKD. After removal of 6 bases from V and 10 bases from J, the junction contained 5 bases not matched to a gene. CDR3 length equals 13 residues. The CDR3 here is CAISGQGDSPLHF. DNA for the CDR3: TGTGCCATCAGCGGACAGGGAGACTCACCCCTCCACTTT.